The clone carrying this T cell receptor (beta chain) was counted between two and nine times. The repertoire was sequenced with immunoSEQ multiplex PCR; TCRdb's copy has only in-frame clones and lacks some. The sample carries about 94,000 clones, approximately 80% recorded once. The CDR3 extends over 16 amino acids. With 3 bases removed from V and 6 bases from J, the gap between germline ends came to 18 bases. Germline CDR1 MGHRA, CDR2 YSYEKL. The source of the sample is a study of blood T cell repertoires in COVID-19. About the study: The cDNA or gDNA used as material had been derived from T cells, B-cell-depleted T cells, or PBMCs.

The clonotype comes from a human donor in a cohort sampled during active COVID-19. The sequenced sample consisted of peripheral blood. The chain carries TRBV4-1 and TRBJ1-5; the D gene is possibly TRBD1 (5 bases). The CDR3 loop is CASSQDPPDNFQPQHF. The CDR3 nucleotides are TGCGCCAGCAGCCAGGATCCCCCGGACAATTTTCAGCCCCAGCATTTT.